These T cell receptor beta chains were read from a single sample in a study of identical twins. Each CDR3 protein gets one entry after TCRdb re-called the 5' RACE reads with MiXCR. Seen here are under 900,000 distinct CDR3 sequences, 9% to 15% observed once, and the top ten hold about 1.5%. This sample was shared with a second study, whose subject was yellow fever vaccine responses in identical twins.

Sequenced sample: PBMCs. These receptors were collected from a woman aged 18-30 years in good health. Both conserved end residues are part of each CDR3. Each record gives: V gene, D gene, J gene, clone size, CDR3 DNA, CDR3 protein. A D gene is named only where the DNA matches it firmly. Expanded clones get a size class; other rows say once, few or many, or leave the size out.

v_gene: TRBV7-9; d_gene: -; j_gene: TRBJ2-1; abundance: few; CDR3nt: TGTGCCAGCAGCTTAAGTTCTGGAGGGAAAAAGTTCTTC; CDR3aa: CASSLSSGGKKFF
v_gene: TRBV10-3; d_gene: -; j_gene: TRBJ2-1; abundance: few; CDR3nt: TGTGCCATCAGGGAACAGGGTCTTGAGCAGTTCTTC; CDR3aa: CAIREQGLEQFF
v_gene: TRBV7-9; d_gene: -; j_gene: TRBJ2-2; abundance: -; CDR3nt: TGTGCCAGCAGCCACCCACGGAGGGGGGGCGAGACCGGGGAGCTGTTTTTT; CDR3aa: CASSHPRRGGETGELFF
v_gene: TRBV3-1; d_gene: -; j_gene: TRBJ2-5; abundance: -; CDR3nt: TGTGCCAGCAGCCAAGAGGGCAGGTTGATCCAAGAGACCCAGTACTTC; CDR3aa: CASSQEGRLIQETQYF
v_gene: TRBV5-1; d_gene: -; j_gene: TRBJ1-4; abundance: few; CDR3nt: TGCGCCAGCAGCTTGGATCCCTCGGGGCGAAATGAAAAACTGTTTTTT; CDR3aa: CASSLDPSGRNEKLFF
v_gene: TRBV2; d_gene: TRBD1; j_gene: TRBJ1-1; abundance: -; CDR3nt: TGTGCCAGCCCAACATCGAGACAGGGACGGAACACTGAAGCTTTCTTT; CDR3aa: CASPTSRQGRNTEAFF
v_gene: TRBV28; d_gene: -; j_gene: TRBJ2-7; abundance: once; CDR3nt: TGTGCCAGCGGCAATGCCGGCACCCCGGACGAGCAGTACTTC; CDR3aa: CASGNAGTPDEQYF
v_gene: TRBV6-1; d_gene: -; j_gene: TRBJ1-1; abundance: few; CDR3nt: TGTGCCAGCACCCGACCGGGGGCGGAGACTGAAGCTTTCTTT; CDR3aa: CASTRPGAETEAFF
v_gene: TRBV24-1; d_gene: -; j_gene: TRBJ2-1; abundance: few; CDR3nt: TGTGCCACCAGTGAAGCCCCGGGTTCCTACAATGAGCAGTTCTTC; CDR3aa: CATSEAPGSYNEQFF
v_gene: TRBV2; d_gene: TRBD2; j_gene: TRBJ2-3; abundance: -; CDR3nt: TGTGCCAGCAGTGAAGGACTAGCGGGTTGGGGGACTAGCACAGATACGCAGTATTTT; CDR3aa: CASSEGLAGWGTSTDTQYF
v_gene: TRBV3-1; d_gene: -; j_gene: TRBJ2-5; abundance: -; CDR3nt: TGTGCCAGCACCGGGCGGGAGACCCAGTACTTC; CDR3aa: CASTGRETQYF
v_gene: TRBV11-2; d_gene: TRBD2; j_gene: TRBJ2-7; abundance: few; CDR3nt: TGTGCCAGCAGCCCGCGGCCCCTAGCGGGAGGGCCCTACGAGCAGTACTTC; CDR3aa: CASSPRPLAGGPYEQYF
v_gene: TRBV24-1; d_gene: TRBD2; j_gene: TRBJ2-1; abundance: -; CDR3nt: TGTGCCACCAGTGACCGCGGGAGTCCGAGTTACAATGAGCAGTTCTTC; CDR3aa: CATSDRGSPSYNEQFF
v_gene: TRBV20-1; d_gene: -; j_gene: TRBJ2-2; abundance: few; CDR3nt: TGCAGTGCTAGAGATCGAAAAAGGACAGCAACCGGGGAGCTGTTTTTT; CDR3aa: CSARDRKRTATGELFF
v_gene: TRBV12-3/TRBV12-4; d_gene: TRBD2; j_gene: TRBJ2-5; abundance: many; CDR3nt: TGTGCCAGCAGTGTCTTAGCGGGTCCCGAAGAGACCCAGTACTTC; CDR3aa: CASSVLAGPEETQYF
v_gene: TRBV4-1; d_gene: TRBD2; j_gene: TRBJ2-1; abundance: few; CDR3nt: TGCGCCAGCAGCCGGACTAGCGGGAGTTGGGATGAGCAGTTCTTC; CDR3aa: CASSRTSGSWDEQFF
v_gene: TRBV9; d_gene: TRBD2; j_gene: TRBJ2-1; abundance: -; CDR3nt: TGTGCCAGCAGCGTATGGGTGACTAGCGATACCACCCCTTACAATGAGCAGTTCTTC; CDR3aa: CASSVWVTSDTTPYNEQFF
v_gene: TRBV28; d_gene: -; j_gene: TRBJ1-5; abundance: -; CDR3nt: TGTGCAGACGGTGTGGGCAATAGCAATCAGCCCCAGCATTTT; CDR3aa: CADGVGNSNQPQHF
v_gene: TRBV7-2; d_gene: -; j_gene: TRBJ2-7; abundance: few; CDR3nt: TGTGCCAGCGCTAGGGGAACCTACGAGCAGTACTTC; CDR3aa: CASARGTYEQYF
v_gene: TRBV24-1; d_gene: -; j_gene: TRBJ2-3; abundance: few; CDR3nt: TGTGCCACCAGTGACCAGGACAGTACAGGCACATATACGCAGTATTTT; CDR3aa: CATSDQDSTGTYTQYF
v_gene: TRBV15; d_gene: -; j_gene: TRBJ2-3; abundance: many; CDR3nt: TGTGCCACCCGAAGGGGGAGCACAGATACGCAGTATTTT; CDR3aa: CATRRGSTDTQYF
v_gene: TRBV12-3/TRBV12-4; d_gene: TRBD1; j_gene: TRBJ2-1; abundance: -; CDR3nt: TGTGCCAGCAGTTTAGCCGGGACAGGGAGCGTCAATGAGCAGTTCTTC; CDR3aa: CASSLAGTGSVNEQFF
v_gene: TRBV20-1; d_gene: TRBD2; j_gene: TRBJ2-3; abundance: few; CDR3nt: TGCAGTGCTAAACGGGAGGCAATTACAGATACGCAGTATTTT; CDR3aa: CSAKREAITDTQYF
v_gene: TRBV5-6; d_gene: -; j_gene: TRBJ2-1; abundance: -; CDR3nt: TGTGCCAGCAGCCAACCGACTGGTTACAATGAGCAGTTCTTC; CDR3aa: CASSQPTGYNEQFF
v_gene: TRBV12-3/TRBV12-4; d_gene: TRBD1; j_gene: TRBJ2-1; abundance: many; CDR3nt: TGTGCCAGCAGTTTCGGGACAGGGGAAGGGGATGAGCAGTTCTTC; CDR3aa: CASSFGTGEGDEQFF
v_gene: TRBV7-6; d_gene: -; j_gene: TRBJ2-5; abundance: few; CDR3nt: TGTACCAGCAGCTTATATGATACCACTGGTGGGAAGACCCAGTACTTC; CDR3aa: CTSSLYDTTGGKTQYF
v_gene: TRBV7-9; d_gene: -; j_gene: TRBJ1-1; abundance: few; CDR3nt: TGTGCCAGCAGCTTAGCTATGTTGCCGGGTGAAGCTTTCTTT; CDR3aa: CASSLAMLPGEAFF
v_gene: TRBV6-1; d_gene: TRBD1; j_gene: TRBJ1-5; abundance: -; CDR3nt: TGTGCTTCGCGGGACAGGGATTTCAATCAGCCCCAGCATTTT; CDR3aa: CASRDRDFNQPQHF
v_gene: TRBV7-9; d_gene: -; j_gene: TRBJ1-1; abundance: few; CDR3nt: TGTGCCAGCAGCTTAGCGACGACTGAAGCTTTCTTT; CDR3aa: CASSLATTEAFF
v_gene: TRBV7-8; d_gene: TRBD1; j_gene: TRBJ2-7; abundance: few; CDR3nt: TGTGCCAGCAGCTTAGTTATAGGGCCGGGACAGGGACTTTACGAGCAGTACTTC; CDR3aa: CASSLVIGPGQGLYEQYF
v_gene: TRBV5-1; d_gene: -; j_gene: TRBJ2-3; abundance: -; CDR3nt: TGCGCCAGCAGCTGGAGGTTGGGGTCCCCCACAGATACGCAGTATTTT; CDR3aa: CASSWRLGSPTDTQYF
v_gene: TRBV5-6; d_gene: -; j_gene: TRBJ1-1; abundance: few; CDR3nt: TGTGCCAGCAGCCTTCCCCAGCTGAACACTGAAGCTTTCTTT; CDR3aa: CASSLPQLNTEAFF
v_gene: TRBV28; d_gene: -; j_gene: TRBJ2-3; abundance: -; CDR3nt: TGTGCCAGCAGTTTATACAGGGTCAGCACAGATACGCAGTATTTT; CDR3aa: CASSLYRVSTDTQYF
v_gene: TRBV5-1; d_gene: TRBD2; j_gene: TRBJ2-3; abundance: few; CDR3nt: TGCGCCAGCAGCTCAAGGACTAGCGGGAGTGCAGATACGCAGTATTTT; CDR3aa: CASSSRTSGSADTQYF
v_gene: TRBV20-1; d_gene: TRBD1; j_gene: TRBJ2-1; abundance: -; CDR3nt: TGCAGTGCCATTGTGATGACAGGGACCAATGAGCAGTTCTTC; CDR3aa: CSAIVMTGTNEQFF
v_gene: TRBV15; d_gene: -; j_gene: TRBJ1-1; abundance: -; CDR3nt: TGTGCCACCAGCAGAGATCGATGGGGGGAGAACACTGAAGCTTTCTTT; CDR3aa: CATSRDRWGENTEAFF
v_gene: TRBV12-3/TRBV12-4; d_gene: -; j_gene: TRBJ2-2; abundance: many; CDR3nt: TGTGCCAGCAGAGATAGGGGGAGCGGAAACACCGGGGAGCTGTTTTTT; CDR3aa: CASRDRGSGNTGELFF
v_gene: TRBV6-2/TRBV6-3; d_gene: -; j_gene: TRBJ2-7; abundance: few; CDR3nt: TGTGCCAGCAGTTACGTGCACTTCTCCTACGAGCAGTACTTC; CDR3aa: CASSYVHFSYEQYF
v_gene: TRBV4-1; d_gene: -; j_gene: TRBJ1-1; abundance: many; CDR3nt: TGCGCCAGCAGCCATACCGACGAGGCTAACACTGAAGCTTTCTTT; CDR3aa: CASSHTDEANTEAFF
v_gene: TRBV12-3/TRBV12-4; d_gene: TRBD1; j_gene: TRBJ1-4; abundance: few; CDR3nt: TGTGCCAGCAGGGGACAGGGGGATGAAAAACTGTTTTTT; CDR3aa: CASRGQGDEKLFF
v_gene: TRBV5-1; d_gene: TRBD2; j_gene: TRBJ2-5; abundance: few; CDR3nt: TGCGCCAGCTTAAGACTAGCGGGGCCACAAGAGACCCAGTACTTC; CDR3aa: CASLRLAGPQETQYF
v_gene: TRBV29-1; d_gene: -; j_gene: TRBJ2-1; abundance: many; CDR3nt: TGCAGCGTATCCAACAATGAGCAGTTCTTC; CDR3aa: CSVSNNEQFF
v_gene: TRBV20-1; d_gene: -; j_gene: TRBJ2-1; abundance: -; CDR3nt: TGCAGTGCTAGAGAGCGCGGGCGGCTTTTTAATGAGCAGTTCTTC; CDR3aa: CSARERGRLFNEQFF
v_gene: TRBV28; d_gene: TRBD1; j_gene: TRBJ1-2; abundance: many; CDR3nt: TGTGCCAGCAGTACAGGGGGCTTTGGCTACACCTTC; CDR3aa: CASSTGGFGYTF